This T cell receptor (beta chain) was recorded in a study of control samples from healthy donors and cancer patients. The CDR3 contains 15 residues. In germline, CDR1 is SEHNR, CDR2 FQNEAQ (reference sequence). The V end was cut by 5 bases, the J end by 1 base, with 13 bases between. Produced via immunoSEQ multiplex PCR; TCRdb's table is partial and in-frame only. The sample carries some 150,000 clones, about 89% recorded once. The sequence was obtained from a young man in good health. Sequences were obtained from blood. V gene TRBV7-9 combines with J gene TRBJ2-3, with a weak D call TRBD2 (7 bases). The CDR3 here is CASSRQGGGTDTQYF. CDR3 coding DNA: TGTGCCAGCAGCCGTCAAGGGGGGGGCACAGATACGCAGTATTTT.